The rows below give T cell receptor beta chains drawn from one sample of a study of vaccination and CD4 T cells after COVID-19. From the PCR reads, TCRdb called clonotypes with MiXCR, one entry per CDR3 protein. Of around 12,000 distinct CDR3 sequences in the sample, around 76% were seen once. The antigens for these receptors are not known. The sequenced sample was CD4+ T cells from blood, cultured in vitro. These receptor sequences come from a human donor who had recovered from COVID-19. Each CDR3 is given with its conserved first and last residue. Each record gives: D gene, V gene, clone size, J gene, CDR3 protein, CDR3 DNA. The D gene is left open where the match is weak. Rows give clone size only sometimes, using once, few, many, or a class for an expanded clone.

>TRBD1|TRBV6-2/TRBV6-3|few|TRBJ1-2
CASSWTGQVEGYTF
TGTGCCAGCAGTTGGACCGGACAGGTTGAAGGCTACACCTTC
>TRBD2|TRBV7-3|-|TRBJ2-2
CASSSSGYTGELFF
TGTGCCAGCAGCTCTAGCGGTTACACCGGGGAGCTGTTTTTT
>-|TRBV7-8|large|TRBJ2-7
CASSLAVRRAPGMEQYF
TGTGCCAGCAGCTTAGCGGTCAGGAGGGCCCCCGGGATGGAGCAGTACTTC
>TRBD2|TRBV9|-|TRBJ2-1
CASSVYSAGTSRNEQFF
TGTGCCAGCAGCGTATATTCTGCCGGGACTAGCCGCAATGAGCAGTTCTTC
>TRBD1|TRBV30|-|TRBJ2-3
CAWTRTGLGDTQYF
TGTGCCTGGACTAGGACAGGGCTGGGAGATACGCAGTATTTT
>TRBD1|TRBV20-1|once|TRBJ2-3
CSAGLTGGYYTQYF
TGCAGTGCTGGTTTGACAGGGGGCTATTATACGCAGTATTTT
>-|TRBV7-6|-|TRBJ1-1
CASSLVPGGLSTEAFF
TGTGCCAGCAGCTTAGTCCCTGGGGGGTTGAGCACTGAAGCTTTCTTT
>-|TRBV19|once|TRBJ2-7
CASSIVGRSEQYF
TGTGCCAGTAGTATAGTGGGCAGGAGCGAGCAGTACTTC
>-|TRBV4-1|-|TRBJ1-5
CASSQGPLSNQPQHF
TGCGCCAGCAGCCAAGGGCCACTTAGCAATCAGCCCCAGCATTTT
>-|TRBV7-2|-|TRBJ1-2
CASSEIKTGHYGYTF
TGTGCCAGCAGCGAGATTAAGACAGGCCACTATGGCTACACCTTC
>-|TRBV6-5|-|TRBJ2-7
CASSYSISPTTSYEQYF
TGTGCCAGCAGTTACTCGATATCACCTACCACCTCCTACGAGCAGTACTTC
>TRBD2|TRBV7-3|-|TRBJ2-5
CASRRLAGETQYF
TGTGCCAGCAGACGACTAGCGGGAGAGACCCAGTACTTC
>-|TRBV20-1|-|TRBJ1-3
CSGSPGAGVDTIYF
TGCAGTGGGTCTCCTGGGGCAGGGGTGGACACCATATATTTT
>-|TRBV20-1|-|TRBJ1-2
CSAPEDLSSYGYTF
TGCAGTGCTCCCGAGGACCTATCGAGCTATGGCTACACCTTC
>TRBD2|TRBV7-6|-|TRBJ2-5
CASSLGAGVSETQYF
TGTGCCAGCAGCTTAGGAGCGGGAGTGTCAGAGACCCAGTACTTC
>-|TRBV11-2|-|TRBJ2-5
CASSSFEGEETQYF
TGTGCCAGCAGCTCCTTCGAGGGAGAAGAGACCCAGTACTTC
>TRBD1|TRBV20-1|few|TRBJ2-5
CSAPGPIRGRRETQYF
TGCAGTGCTCCCGGACCTATCAGGGGGCGTAGGGAGACCCAGTACTTC
>-|TRBV5-4|-|TRBJ2-5
CASSLLVGSQETQYF
TGTGCCAGCAGCTTGCTTGTCGGAAGCCAAGAGACCCAGTACTTC
>-|TRBV21-1|once|TRBJ2-7
CASSKARETETYEQYF
TGTGCCAGCAGCAAAGCAAGGGAGACAGAAACCTACGAGCAGTACTTC
>-|TRBV6-1|-|TRBJ1-2
CASSPGERVMRYTF
TGTGCCAGCAGCCCAGGGGAAAGGGTAATGCGCTACACCTTC
>-|TRBV28|-|TRBJ1-3
CASLRTVYSGNTIYF
TGTGCCAGCCTACGGACCGTTTACTCTGGAAACACCATATATTTT
>-|TRBV5-8|-|TRBJ1-5
CASSLVSGGQPQHF
TGTGCCAGCAGCTTGGTGTCGGGTGGTCAGCCCCAGCATTTT
>-|TRBV7-2|-|TRBJ1-6
CASSSRAGHNSPLHF
TGTGCCAGCAGCTCACGGGCGGGCCATAATTCACCCCTCCACTTT
>TRBD1|TRBV4-3|-|TRBJ1-6
CASSQGGTGETESPLHF
TGCGCCAGCAGCCAAGGTGGGACAGGGGAGACAGAGTCACCCCTCCACTTT
>TRBD2|TRBV28|once|TRBJ2-5
CASSLGGSGRAKTQYF
TGTGCCAGCAGTTTAGGGGGTAGCGGGAGGGCGAAGACCCAGTACTTC
>TRBD2|TRBV20-1|-|TRBJ2-3
CSAEAGGAGGGGTNTQYF
TGCAGTGCCGAGGCCGGTGGAGCGGGAGGAGGTGGGACGAATACGCAGTATTTT
>-|TRBV2|-|TRBJ1-5
CASSEITGNQPQHF
TGTGCCAGCAGTGAAATAACAGGCAATCAGCCCCAGCATTTT
>TRBD1|TRBV19|-|TRBJ1-1
CASSERQGLNTEAFF
TGTGCCAGTAGTGAAAGACAGGGATTGAACACTGAAGCTTTCTTT
>-|TRBV20-1|-|TRBJ1-6
CSARDQRLGNSPLHF
TGCAGTGCTAGAGATCAGCGGCTTGGGAATTCACCCCTCCACTTT
>-|TRBV15|-|TRBJ2-1
CATSRLGLGYNEQFF
TGTGCGACCAGCCGCTTAGGGCTGGGGTACAATGAGCAGTTCTTC
>TRBD2|TRBV6-2/TRBV6-3|-|TRBJ2-7
CASSPGTIVWYEQYF
TGTGCCAGCAGTCCCGGGACTATCGTTTGGTACGAGCAGTACTTC
>TRBD1|TRBV6-1|-|TRBJ1-1
CASSRPDRGAAFF
TGTGCCAGCAGTCGACCGGACAGGGGGGCCGCTTTCTTT
>-|TRBV5-5|-|TRBJ1-1
CASGGIVNTEAFF
TGTGCCAGCGGAGGTATAGTGAACACTGAAGCTTTCTTT
>TRBD1|TRBV7-2|-|TRBJ2-5
CASRPLQGAGPIQETQYF
TGTGCCAGCAGACCACTACAGGGGGCTGGTCCGATCCAAGAGACCCAGTACTTC
>-|TRBV20-1|-|TRBJ2-4
CSAPGTLAKNIQYF
TGCAGTGCCCCTGGGACTTTAGCCAAAAACATTCAGTACTTC
>-|TRBV28|-|TRBJ1-1
CGTKGIVWVKAFF
TGTGGGACTAAGGGGATAGTGTGGGTGAAAGCTTTCTTT
>-|TRBV25-1|-|TRBJ1-2
CASSAGQIYGYTF
TGTGCCAGCAGTGCCGGACAGATCTATGGCTACACCTTC
>TRBD1|TRBV11-2|-|TRBJ2-3
CASSITRGPSTDTQYF
TGTGCCAGCAGCATCACCAGGGGGCCTTCCACAGATACGCAGTATTTT
>-|TRBV12-3/TRBV12-4|-|TRBJ2-6
CASSTDWAGANVLTF
TGTGCCAGCAGCACGGACTGGGCTGGGGCCAACGTCCTGACTTTC
>-|TRBV20-1|few|TRBJ2-7
CSAPPHHEQYF
TGCAGTGCTCCACCGCACCACGAGCAGTACTTC
>TRBD1|TRBV28|-|TRBJ1-2
CASNPMDRVNYGYTF
TGTGCCAGCAACCCAATGGACAGGGTGAACTATGGCTACACCTTC
>-|TRBV6-5|once|TRBJ2-7
CASSWDYEQYF
TGTGCCAGCAGTTGGGACTACGAGCAGTACTTC
>-|TRBV20-1|-|TRBJ2-5
CSASGGRWETQYF
TGCAGTGCTAGTGGGGGGAGGTGGGAGACCCAGTACTTC
>-|TRBV15|few|TRBJ1-1
CATSIRRGMLGTEAFF
TGTGCCACCAGCATAAGAAGGGGAATGTTGGGCACTGAAGCTTTCTTT
>-|TRBV20-1|-|TRBJ1-1
CSVGQGGNTEAFF
TGCAGTGTGGGTCAGGGAGGGAACACTGAAGCTTTCTTT
>-|TRBV7-6|-|TRBJ1-2
CASSARDPPYGYTF
TGTGCCAGCAGCGCCCGGGATCCCCCCTATGGCTACACCTTC
>TRBD1|TRBV2|-|TRBJ1-2
CASSPDRTGINYGYTF
TGTGCCAGCAGCCCAGATAGGACAGGGATTAACTATGGCTACACCTTC
>TRBD1|TRBV6-5|-|TRBJ2-7
CASSYSPPGQGFYEQYF
TGTGCCAGCAGTTACTCCCCCCCGGGACAGGGGTTCTACGAGCAGTACTTC
>-|TRBV19|-|TRBJ1-5
CASGSGFSNQPQHF
TGTGCCAGTGGTTCAGGTTTTAGCAATCAGCCCCAGCATTTT
>-|TRBV15|few|TRBJ2-2
CATSRGTINTGELFF
TGTGCCACCAGCAGGGGGACAATAAACACCGGGGAGCTGTTTTTT
>TRBD2|TRBV4-1|-|TRBJ2-4
CASSQPLAEVAKNIQYF
TGCGCCAGCAGCCAACCTCTAGCGGAGGTCGCCAAAAACATTCAGTACTTC
>-|TRBV27|few|TRBJ1-1
CASSLSRGGTEAFF
TGTGCCAGCAGTTTATCGCGGGGTGGCACTGAAGCTTTCTTT
>-|TRBV20-1|-|TRBJ1-6
CSARQQAQNSPLHF
TGCAGTGCTAGGCAGCAGGCCCAGAATTCACCCCTCCACTTT
>TRBD1|TRBV6-1|-|TRBJ2-7
CASSRTGPYEQYF
TGTGCCAGCAGCAGGACAGGGCCGTACGAGCAGTACTTC
>TRBD1|TRBV7-2|-|TRBJ1-6
CASRADRGGTPLHF
TGTGCCAGCAGAGCAGACAGGGGTGGAACACCCCTCCACTTT
>-|TRBV28|-|TRBJ2-1
CASAGLYNEQFF
TGTGCCAGTGCAGGATTATACAATGAGCAGTTCTTC
>-|TRBV6-1|-|TRBJ1-6
CASSAGPYNSPLHF
TGTGCCAGCAGTGCAGGGCCTTATAATTCACCCCTCCACTTT
>TRBD2|TRBV5-4|-|TRBJ2-3
CASSLAGGGVNTQYF
TGTGCCAGCAGCTTGGCGGGAGGGGGGGTAAATACGCAGTATTTT
>-|TRBV24-1|-|TRBJ2-5
CATSASPVQETQYF
TGTGCCACCAGTGCTTCACCCGTTCAAGAGACCCAGTACTTC